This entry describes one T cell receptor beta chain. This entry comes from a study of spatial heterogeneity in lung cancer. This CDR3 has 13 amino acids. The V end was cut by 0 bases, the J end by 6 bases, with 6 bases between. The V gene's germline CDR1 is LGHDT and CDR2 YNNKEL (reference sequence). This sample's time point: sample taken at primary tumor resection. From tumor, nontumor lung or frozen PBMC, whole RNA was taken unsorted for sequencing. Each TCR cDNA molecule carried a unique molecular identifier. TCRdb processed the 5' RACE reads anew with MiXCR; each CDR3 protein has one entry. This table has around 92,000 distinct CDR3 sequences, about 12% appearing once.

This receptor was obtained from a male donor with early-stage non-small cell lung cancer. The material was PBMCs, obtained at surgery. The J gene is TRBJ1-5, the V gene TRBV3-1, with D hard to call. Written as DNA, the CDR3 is TGTGCCAGCAGCCAAGAAGGCACTCAGCCCCAGCATTTT. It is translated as CASSQEGTQPQHF.